The rows below give T cell receptor beta chains drawn from one sample of a study of blood T cell repertoires in COVID-19. Clones were sequenced by immunoSEQ multiplex PCR, and TCRdb holds only the in-frame ones, with some missing. Here the sample spans more than 200,000 clones, approximately 87% being singletons. Sample: peripheral blood. The receptors derive from a woman aged 65 to 85 with active or convalescent COVID-19. The CDR3 runs from the conserved cysteine through the conserved F or W. A D gene is named only where the DNA matches it firmly. Expanded clones get a size class; other rows say once, few or many, or leave the size out.

>.|TRBJ1-4|.|14|TRBV7-2
TGTGCCAGTTCTACCCCAGGGAACAATGAAAAACTGTTTTTT
CASSTPGNNEKLFF
>.|TRBJ1-2|.|14|TRBV28
TGTGCCAGCAGTCCGAACAGGGAAGTCCATGGCTACACCTTC
CASSPNREVHGYTF
>TRBD1|TRBJ1-2|.|15|TRBV5-1
TGCGCCAGCTCCTCAGGGGGGCACTATTACTATGGCTACACCTTC
CASSSGGHYYYGYTF
>.|TRBJ1-2|few|14|TRBV7-2
TGTGCCAGCAGCTTAGCGGCGGGGGCGGGAGGCTACACCTTC
CASSLAAGAGGYTF
>.|TRBJ1-2|once|14|TRBV6-5
TGTGCCAGCGGAAGCACAGGGTTATACTATGGCTACACCTTC
CASGSTGLYYGYTF
>.|TRBJ1-1|.|15|TRBV7-9
TGTGCCAGCAGCCCGACCAGGGATGGCACCACTGAAGCTTTCTTT
CASSPTRDGTTEAFF
>TRBD1|TRBJ2-7|.|14|TRBV7-2
TGTGCCAGCAGCTTAGGCCAGGGGGCGCGAAAGCAGTACTTC
CASSLGQGARKQYF
>TRBD1|TRBJ1-2|.|17|TRBV28
TGTGCCAGCAGTTCGAATGTCCCGGGACAGGGGGCCGATGGCTACACCTTC
CASSSNVPGQGADGYTF
>.|TRBJ1-4|.|14|TRBV3-1/TRBV3-2
TGTGCCAGCAGCCACAGGGTTGATAGGGAAAAACTGTTTTTT
CASSHRVDREKLFF
>.|TRBJ2-5|.|12|TRBV12-3/TRBV12-4
TGTGCCAGCCTCAAGGACCAGGGGAGTAAGTACTTC
CASLKDQGSKYF
>TRBD2|TRBJ2-1|.|16|TRBV28
TGTGCCAGCAGCTCAGGTCCGGGACTAGCGGACAATGAGCAGTTCTTC
CASSSGPGLADNEQFF
>.|TRBJ2-1|few|12|TRBV25-1
TGTGCCAGCAGTGGACAACCCAATGAGCAGTTCTTC
CASSGQPNEQFF
>.|TRBJ1-2|.|18|TRBV7-9
TGTGCCAGCAGCTTAAGGAGGGTGGCGCTTCCGGACTACTATGGCTACACCTTC
CASSLRRVALPDYYGYTF
>TRBD2|TRBJ2-5|.|14|TRBV7-9
TGTGCCAGCAGCCTAACCGGACTAGCAGCGACCCAGTACTTC
CASSLTGLAATQYF
>.|TRBJ1-5|.|14|TRBV2
TGTGCCAGCAGACAAGACAGACCCAATCAGCCCCAGCATTTT
CASRQDRPNQPQHF
>.|TRBJ2-4|.|16|TRBV3-1/TRBV3-2
TGTGCCAGCAGCCAAGCCTACAGGGATGGGGCAAACATTCAGTACTTC
CASSQAYRDGANIQYF
>.|TRBJ2-6|.|17|TRBV5-1
TGCGCCAGCAGATCGACCCTCAGGGACTCTGGGGCCAACGTCCTGACTTTC
CASRSTLRDSGANVLTF
>.|TRBJ1-4|.|14|TRBV9
TGTGCCAGCAGCGTCCAAACGGGAGGGGAAAAACTGTTTTTT
CASSVQTGGEKLFF
>TRBD2|TRBJ2-3|.|21|TRBV6-2/TRBV6-3
TGTGCCAGTAGTTACTCGGCGCTAATTCTTTCTGTCAGCGGGGGGGCAGATACGCAGTATTTT
CASSYSALILSVSGGADTQYF
>TRBD1|TRBJ1-1|.|15|TRBV5-1
TGCGCCAGCAGACAGACGGGACAGCCGAACACTGAAGCTTTCTTT
CASRQTGQPNTEAFF